A selection of T cell receptor beta chains follows, all from one sample in a study of shared clonotypes between healthy human individuals. Here immunoSEQ multiplex PCR was the method, and the copy in TCRdb shows in-frame clones only, minus some. The sample holds about 490,000 clones, roughly 80% seen once. The sequenced sample was PBMCs. Every receptor here comes from a woman aged 40 to 50 in good health. Some clones in this sample may be carry-over from other donors' samples. CDR3s include the opening cysteine and the closing phenylalanine or tryptophan. A D gene is named only where the DNA matches it firmly. Some rows have no size entry. The others give once, few or many, or a class for an expanded clone.

V: TRBV7-3; J: TRBJ2-5; size: .; D: .; CDR3: CASSPTTPGTQYF; DNA: TGTGCCAGCAGCCCGACTACCCCGGGGACCCAGTACTTC
V: TRBV2; J: TRBJ1-2; size: once; D: .; CDR3: CASGSLQGVGYGYTF; DNA: TGTGCCAGCGGTAGCTTACAGGGCGTTGGATATGGCTACACCTTC
V: TRBV9; J: TRBJ1-1; size: .; D: .; CDR3: CASSLSGVNTEAFF; DNA: TGTGCCAGCAGCCTTTCGGGGGTGAACACTGAAGCTTTCTTT
V: TRBV11-2; J: TRBJ2-3; size: .; D: .; CDR3: CASSFSASTDTQYF; DNA: TGTGCCAGCAGCTTCAGCGCGAGCACAGATACGCAGTATTTT
V: TRBV28; J: TRBJ1-2; size: few; D: .; CDR3: CASGRSRPTVNYGYTF; DNA: TGTGCCAGCGGTAGGTCCAGGCCGACCGTTAACTATGGCTACACCTTC
V: TRBV6-6; J: TRBJ2-5; size: .; D: TRBD2; CDR3: CASRSTSGETQYF; DNA: TGTGCCAGCAGATCGACTAGCGGAGAGACCCAGTACTTC
V: TRBV7-2; J: TRBJ1-1; size: many; D: .; CDR3: CASSFQGFDTEAFF; DNA: TGTGCCAGCAGCTTCCAGGGTTTTGACACTGAAGCTTTCTTT
V: TRBV2; J: TRBJ2-6; size: .; D: TRBD1; CDR3: CASKDRQISGANVLTF; DNA: TGTGCCAGCAAGGACAGGCAGATCTCTGGGGCCAACGTCCTGACTTTC
V: TRBV5-1; J: TRBJ2-3; size: .; D: .; CDR3: CASSLEGREDTQYF; DNA: TGCGCCAGCAGCTTGGAAGGCAGGGAGGATACGCAGTATTTT
V: TRBV30; J: TRBJ2-5; size: .; D: TRBD2; CDR3: CAWSPPRTRLFQETQYF; DNA: TGTGCCTGGAGCCCCCCCCGGACTAGGCTCTTTCAAGAGACCCAGTACTTC
V: TRBV11-2; J: TRBJ2-1; size: once; D: .; CDR3: CASSSGTPSNEQFF; DNA: TGTGCCAGCAGCTCCGGGACACCCTCCAATGAGCAGTTCTTC
V: TRBV5-4; J: TRBJ1-2; size: once; D: .; CDR3: CASSLRQIANYGYTF; DNA: TGTGCCAGCAGCTTGCGGCAGATAGCTAACTATGGCTACACCTTC
V: TRBV4-3; J: TRBJ1-4; size: .; D: .; CDR3: CASSPLQQGVVEKLFF; DNA: TGCGCCAGCAGCCCCCTCCAACAGGGTGTGGTAGAAAAACTGTTTTTT
V: TRBV5-4; J: TRBJ2-5; size: .; D: .; CDR3: CASSSPGRETQYF; DNA: TGTGCCAGCAGCTCCCCCGGTAGGGAGACCCAGTACTTC
V: TRBV4-3; J: TRBJ1-2; size: .; D: TRBD1; CDR3: CASSPNPGQGASGYTF; DNA: TGCGCCAGCAGCCCTAACCCGGGACAGGGGGCGAGTGGCTACACCTTC
V: TRBV4-2; J: TRBJ2-3; size: .; D: TRBD2; CDR3: CASSQAVYSGRAPYTDTQYF; DNA: TGTGCCAGCAGCCAGGCTGTTTACAGCGGGAGGGCCCCCTACACAGATACGCAGTATTTT
V: TRBV27; J: TRBJ2-4; size: .; D: TRBD2; CDR3: CASSPKGLAGFDIQYF; DNA: TGTGCCAGCAGTCCAAAGGGACTAGCGGGATTCGACATTCAGTACTTC
V: TRBV5-6; J: TRBJ2-7; size: .; D: .; CDR3: CASSPSPGRGTYEQYF; DNA: TGTGCCAGCAGCCCATCCCCCGGGAGAGGGACCTACGAGCAGTACTTC
V: TRBV27; J: TRBJ1-4; size: .; D: .; CDR3: CASSLHRAKEKLFF; DNA: TGTGCCAGCAGTTTACACAGGGCTAAGGAAAAACTGTTTTTT
V: TRBV6-1; J: TRBJ2-7; size: .; D: .; CDR3: CASSVIGGSDYEQYF; DNA: TGTGCCAGCAGCGTAATCGGGGGATCCGACTACGAGCAGTACTTC
V: TRBV27; J: TRBJ2-7; size: many; D: .; CDR3: CASRSGLGAYEQYF; DNA: TGTGCCAGCAGATCGGGACTTGGGGCCTACGAGCAGTACTTC
V: TRBV6-6; J: TRBJ2-5; size: .; D: .; CDR3: CASSGMGRETQYF; DNA: TGTGCCAGCAGTGGTATGGGTCGGGAGACCCAGTACTTC
V: TRBV28; J: TRBJ2-7; size: .; D: TRBD1; CDR3: CASSLTVWRTGVEQYF; DNA: TGTGCCAGCAGTTTAACGGTTTGGAGGACAGGGGTCGAGCAGTACTTC
V: TRBV27; J: TRBJ1-1; size: few; D: .; CDR3: CASSSIISWGTEAFF; DNA: TGTGCCAGCAGTTCAATTATCTCCTGGGGGACTGAAGCTTTCTTT
V: TRBV7-2; J: TRBJ2-3; size: .; D: TRBD2; CDR3: CASSLGLPDTDTQYF; DNA: TGTGCCAGCAGCTTGGGACTACCAGACACAGATACGCAGTATTTT
V: TRBV6-5; J: TRBJ1-5; size: .; D: .; CDR3: CASSKRREGQPQHF; DNA: TGTGCCAGCAGTAAACGGAGGGAGGGTCAGCCCCAGCATTTT
V: TRBV29-1; J: TRBJ2-5; size: .; D: TRBD2; CDR3: CSVAASGNQETQYF; DNA: TGCAGCGTTGCTGCTAGCGGGAACCAAGAGACCCAGTACTTC